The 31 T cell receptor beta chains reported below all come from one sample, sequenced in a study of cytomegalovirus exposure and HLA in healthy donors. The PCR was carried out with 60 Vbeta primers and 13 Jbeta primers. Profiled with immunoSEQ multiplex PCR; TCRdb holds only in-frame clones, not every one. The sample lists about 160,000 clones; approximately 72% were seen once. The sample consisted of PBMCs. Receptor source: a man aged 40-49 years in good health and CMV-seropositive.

CDR3 residues: CASSGRVLSTDTQYF. The DNA of the CDR3 is TGTGCCAGCAGCGGCAGGGTACTTAGCACAGATACGCAGTATTTT. The chain is built from TRBV7-9 and TRBJ2-3; a possible D gene is TRBD1 (5 bases). Trimming removed 5 bases from V and 0 bases from J, with 12 bases in between. This CDR3 region has 15 residues. Germline CDR1 and CDR2: SEHNR and FQNEAQ (reference sequence). Full variable domain (outside the CDR3, taken from reference TRBV7-9 and TRBJ2-3): DTGVSQNPRHKITKRGQNVTFRCDPISEHNRLYWYRQTLGQGPEFLTYFQNEAQLEKSRLLSDRFSAERPKGSFSTLEIQRTEQGDSAMYLCASSGRVLSTDTQYFGPGTRLTVL.

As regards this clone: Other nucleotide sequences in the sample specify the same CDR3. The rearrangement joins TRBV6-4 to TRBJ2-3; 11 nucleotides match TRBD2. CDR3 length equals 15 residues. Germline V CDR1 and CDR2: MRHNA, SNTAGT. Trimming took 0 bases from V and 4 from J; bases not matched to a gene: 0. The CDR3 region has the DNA TGTGCCAGCAGTGACTCTAGCGGGGGGGCAGATACGCAGTATTTT. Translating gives CASSDSSGGADTQYF.

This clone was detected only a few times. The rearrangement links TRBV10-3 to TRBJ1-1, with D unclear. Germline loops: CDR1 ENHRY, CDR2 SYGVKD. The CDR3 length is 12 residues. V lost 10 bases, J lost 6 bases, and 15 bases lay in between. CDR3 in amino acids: CASSTRLSEAFF. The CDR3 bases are TGTGCCAGCAGCACCAGACTTTCTGAAGCTTTCTTT.

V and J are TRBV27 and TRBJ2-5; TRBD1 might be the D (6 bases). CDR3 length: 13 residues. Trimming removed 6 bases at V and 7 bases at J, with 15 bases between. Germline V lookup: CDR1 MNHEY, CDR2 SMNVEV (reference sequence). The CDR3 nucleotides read TGTGCCAGCAGCGAAACAGGGACGTGGACCCAGTACTTC. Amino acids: CASSETGTWTQYF.

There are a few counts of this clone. CDR3 sequence: CAISAYASSYEQYF. The CDR3 DNA sequence: TGTGCCATCAGTGCCTATGCGAGTTCCTACGAGCAGTACTTC. This sequence joins TRBV10-3 and TRBJ2-7; D remains ambiguous. Trimming removed 4 bases at V and 1 base at J, with 11 bases between. Germline V CDR1 and CDR2: ENHRY, SYGVKD. The CDR3 has 14 amino acids.

The CDR3 loop reads CASSARDSYNSPLHF. The CDR3, as DNA: TGTGCCAGCAGCGCCCGGGACAGCTATAATTCACCCCTCCACTTT. This chain uses TRBV9 with TRBJ1-6; 7 nucleotides line up with TRBD1. This CDR3 comprises 15 residues. The germline V gene has CDR1 SGDLS and CDR2 YYNGEE. Losses at the gene ends were 3 bases for V and 3 bases for J; bases not matched to a gene: 3.

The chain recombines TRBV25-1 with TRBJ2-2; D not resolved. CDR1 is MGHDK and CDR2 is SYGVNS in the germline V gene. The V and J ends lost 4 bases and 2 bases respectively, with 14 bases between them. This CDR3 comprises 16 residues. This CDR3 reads CASSARVGANTGELFF. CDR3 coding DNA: TGTGCCAGCAGTGCTCGGGTTGGAGCTAACACCGGGGAGCTGTTTTTT.

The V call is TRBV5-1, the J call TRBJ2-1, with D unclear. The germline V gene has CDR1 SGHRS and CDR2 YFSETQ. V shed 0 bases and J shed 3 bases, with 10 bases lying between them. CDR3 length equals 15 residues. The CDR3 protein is CASSLAVALYNEQFF. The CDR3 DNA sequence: TGCGCCAGCAGCTTGGCGGTAGCCCTCTACAATGAGCAGTTCTTC.

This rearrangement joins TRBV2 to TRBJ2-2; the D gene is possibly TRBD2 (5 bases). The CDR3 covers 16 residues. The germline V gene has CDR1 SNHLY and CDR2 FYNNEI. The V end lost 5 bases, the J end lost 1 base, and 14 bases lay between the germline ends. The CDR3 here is CASSLRGAGNTGELFF. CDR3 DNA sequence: TGTGCCAGCAGTCTTCGAGGCGCGGGGAACACCGGGGAGCTGTTTTTT.

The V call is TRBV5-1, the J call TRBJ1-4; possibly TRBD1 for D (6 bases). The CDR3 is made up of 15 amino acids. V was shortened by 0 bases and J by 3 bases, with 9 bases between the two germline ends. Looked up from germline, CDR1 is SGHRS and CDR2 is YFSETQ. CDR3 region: CASSLGQGPNEKLFF. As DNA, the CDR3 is TGCGCCAGCAGCTTGGGGCAGGGGCCTAATGAAAAACTGTTTTTT.

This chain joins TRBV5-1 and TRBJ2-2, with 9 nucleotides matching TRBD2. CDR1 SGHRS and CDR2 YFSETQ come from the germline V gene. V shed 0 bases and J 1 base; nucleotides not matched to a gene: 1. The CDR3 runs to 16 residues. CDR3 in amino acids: CASSLELAGNTGELFF. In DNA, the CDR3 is TGCGCCAGCAGCTTGGAACTAGCGGGGAACACCGGGGAGCTGTTTTTT.

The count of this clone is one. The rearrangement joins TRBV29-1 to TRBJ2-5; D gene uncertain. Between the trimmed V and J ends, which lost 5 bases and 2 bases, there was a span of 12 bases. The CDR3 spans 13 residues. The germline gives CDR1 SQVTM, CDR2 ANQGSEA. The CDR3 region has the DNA TGCAGCGTTTCCGTTCTTATACAAGAGACCCAGTACTTC. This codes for CSVSVLIQETQYF. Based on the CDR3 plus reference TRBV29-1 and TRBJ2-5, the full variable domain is SAVISQKPSRDICQRGTSLTIQCQVDSQVTMMFWYRQQPGQSLTLIATANQGSEATYESGFVIDKFPISRPNLTFSTLTVSNMSPEDSSIYLCSVSVLIQETQYFGPGTRLLVL.

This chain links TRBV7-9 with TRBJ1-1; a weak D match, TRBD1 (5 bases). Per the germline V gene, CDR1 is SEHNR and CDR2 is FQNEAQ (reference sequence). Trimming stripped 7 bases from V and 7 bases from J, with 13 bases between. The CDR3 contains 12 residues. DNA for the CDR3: TGTGCCAGCATTGGGGCGGGGAGTGAAGCTTTCTTT. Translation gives CASIGAGSEAFF.

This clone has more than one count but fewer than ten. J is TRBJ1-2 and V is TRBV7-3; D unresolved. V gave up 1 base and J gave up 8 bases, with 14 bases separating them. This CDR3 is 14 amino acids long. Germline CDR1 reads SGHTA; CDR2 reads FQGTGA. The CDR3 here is CASSLRVGEDGYTF. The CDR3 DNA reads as TGTGCCAGCAGCTTAAGGGTCGGGGAGGACGGCTACACCTTC.

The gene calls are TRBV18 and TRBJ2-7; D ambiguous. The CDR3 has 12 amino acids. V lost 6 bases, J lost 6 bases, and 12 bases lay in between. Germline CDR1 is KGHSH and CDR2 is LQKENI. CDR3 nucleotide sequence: TGTGCCAGCTCCCCCTCGGAGATCGAGCAGTACTTC. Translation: CASSPSEIEQYF.

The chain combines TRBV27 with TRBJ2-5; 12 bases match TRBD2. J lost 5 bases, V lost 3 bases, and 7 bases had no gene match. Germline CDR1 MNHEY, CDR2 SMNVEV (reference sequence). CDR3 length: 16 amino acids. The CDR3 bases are TGTGCCAGCAGTTTCGCTAGCGGGGGGGCACATGAGACCCAGTACTTC. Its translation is CASSFASGGAHETQYF.

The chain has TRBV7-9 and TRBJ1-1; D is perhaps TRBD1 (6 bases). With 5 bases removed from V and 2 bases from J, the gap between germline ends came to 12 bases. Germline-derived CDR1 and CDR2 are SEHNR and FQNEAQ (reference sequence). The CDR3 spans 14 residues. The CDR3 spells CASSRGGPNTEAFF. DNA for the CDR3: TGTGCCAGCAGCCGGGGGGGGCCAAACACTGAAGCTTTCTTT.

CDR3 DNA sequence: TGTGCCAGCAGTTACTCATCCGGACAGGGGAACTATGGCTACACCTTC. Its protein is CASSYSSGQGNYGYTF. This sequence joins TRBV6-5 and TRBJ1-2; TRBD1 matches at 9 bases. V lost 0 bases to trimming and J lost 2 bases; unmatched junction nucleotides: 4. The CDR3 has 16 amino acids. The germline V gene has CDR1 MNHEY and CDR2 SVGAGI.

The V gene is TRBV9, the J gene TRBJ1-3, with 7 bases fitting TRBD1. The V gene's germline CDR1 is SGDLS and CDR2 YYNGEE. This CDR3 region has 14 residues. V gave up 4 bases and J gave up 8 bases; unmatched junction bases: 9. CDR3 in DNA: TGTGCCAGCAGCCTTGACAGGGATGGTGACACCATATATTTT. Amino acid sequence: CASSLDRDGDTIYF.

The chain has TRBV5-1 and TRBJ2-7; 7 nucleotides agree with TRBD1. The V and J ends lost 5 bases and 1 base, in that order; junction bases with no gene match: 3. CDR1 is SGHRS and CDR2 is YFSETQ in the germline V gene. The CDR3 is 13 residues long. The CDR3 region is CASSVTGSYEQYF. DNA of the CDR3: TGCGCCAGCAGTGTGACAGGGTCCTACGAGCAGTACTTC.

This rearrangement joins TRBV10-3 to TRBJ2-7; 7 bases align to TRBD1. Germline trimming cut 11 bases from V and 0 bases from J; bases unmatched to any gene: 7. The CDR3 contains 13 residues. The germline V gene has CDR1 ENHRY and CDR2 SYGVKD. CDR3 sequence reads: CAATRDSSYEQYF. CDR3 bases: TGTGCCGCCACTCGGGACAGCTCCTACGAGCAGTACTTC.

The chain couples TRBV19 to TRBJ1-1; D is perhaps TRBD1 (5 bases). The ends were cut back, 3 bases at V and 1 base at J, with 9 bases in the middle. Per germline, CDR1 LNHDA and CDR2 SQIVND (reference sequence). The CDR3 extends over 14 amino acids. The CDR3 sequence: CASSIRQRNTEAFF. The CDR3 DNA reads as TGTGCCAGTAGTATCCGACAGAGGAACACTGAAGCTTTCTTT.

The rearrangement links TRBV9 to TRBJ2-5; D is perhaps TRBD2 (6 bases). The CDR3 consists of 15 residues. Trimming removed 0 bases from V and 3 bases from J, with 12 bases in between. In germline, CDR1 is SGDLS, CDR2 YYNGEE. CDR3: CASSVDGTLEETQYF. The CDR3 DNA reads TGTGCCAGCAGCGTAGATGGGACTTTAGAAGAGACCCAGTACTTC.

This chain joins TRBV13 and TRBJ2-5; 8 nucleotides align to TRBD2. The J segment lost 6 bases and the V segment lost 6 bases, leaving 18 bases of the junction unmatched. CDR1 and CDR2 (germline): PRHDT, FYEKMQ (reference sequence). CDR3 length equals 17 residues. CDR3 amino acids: CASSLLVESGGRKTQYF. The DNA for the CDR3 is TGTGCCAGCAGTCTCCTGGTAGAATCGGGAGGGAGAAAGACCCAGTACTTC. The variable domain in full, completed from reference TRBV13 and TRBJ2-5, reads AAGVIQSPRHLIKEKRETATLKCYPIPRHDTVYWYQQGPGQDPQFLISFYEKMQSDKGSIPDRFSAQQFSDYHSELNMSSLELGDSALYFCASSLLVESGGRKTQYFGPGTRLLVL.

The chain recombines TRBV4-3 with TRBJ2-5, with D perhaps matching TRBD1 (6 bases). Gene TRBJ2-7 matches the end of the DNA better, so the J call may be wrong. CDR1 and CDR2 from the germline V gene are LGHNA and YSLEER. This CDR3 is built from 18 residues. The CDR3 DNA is TGCGCCAGCAGCCAAGCTACCGTACAGGGCCCTAAGGCCTACGAGCAGTACTTC. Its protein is CASSQATVQGPKAYEQYF.

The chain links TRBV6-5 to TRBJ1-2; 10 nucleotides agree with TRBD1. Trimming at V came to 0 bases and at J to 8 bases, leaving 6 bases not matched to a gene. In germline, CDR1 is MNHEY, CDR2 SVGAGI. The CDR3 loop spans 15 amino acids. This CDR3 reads CASSYSGTGEGGYTF. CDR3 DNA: TGTGCCAGCAGTTACTCCGGGACAGGGGAAGGAGGCTACACCTTC.

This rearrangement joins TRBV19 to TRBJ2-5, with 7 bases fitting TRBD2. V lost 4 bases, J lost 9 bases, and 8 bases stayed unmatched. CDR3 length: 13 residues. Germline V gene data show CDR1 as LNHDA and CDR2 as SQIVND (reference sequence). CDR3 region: CASSKAVRGAQYF. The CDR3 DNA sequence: TGTGCCAGTAGTAAAGCCGTCCGGGGGGCCCAGTACTTC.

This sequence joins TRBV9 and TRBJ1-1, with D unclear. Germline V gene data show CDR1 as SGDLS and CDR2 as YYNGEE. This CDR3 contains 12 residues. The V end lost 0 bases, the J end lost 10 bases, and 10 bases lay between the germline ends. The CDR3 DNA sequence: TGTGCCAGCAGCGTAGGCGGGGAGGGAGCTTTCTTT. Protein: CASSVGGEGAFF.

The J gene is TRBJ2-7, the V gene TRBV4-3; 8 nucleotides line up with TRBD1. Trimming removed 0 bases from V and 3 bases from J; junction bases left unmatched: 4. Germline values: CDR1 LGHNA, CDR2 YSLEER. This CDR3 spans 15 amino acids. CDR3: CASSQEPQGGYEQYF. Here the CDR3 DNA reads TGCGCCAGCAGCCAAGAGCCACAGGGGGGCTACGAGCAGTACTTC.

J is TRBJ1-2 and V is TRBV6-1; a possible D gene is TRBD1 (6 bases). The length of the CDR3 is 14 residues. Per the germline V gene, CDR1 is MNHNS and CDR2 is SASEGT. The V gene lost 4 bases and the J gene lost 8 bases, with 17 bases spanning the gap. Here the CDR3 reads CASSGGGADRGYTF. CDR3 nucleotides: TGTGCCAGCAGTGGGGGGGGCGCGGATCGCGGCTACACCTTC.

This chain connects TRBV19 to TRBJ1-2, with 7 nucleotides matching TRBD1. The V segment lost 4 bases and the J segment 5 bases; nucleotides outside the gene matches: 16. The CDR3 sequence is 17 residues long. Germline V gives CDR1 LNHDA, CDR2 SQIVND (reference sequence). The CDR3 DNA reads TGTGCCAGTAGTACTCTCCTCCGGGACAGTTTTTTATATGGCTACACCTTC. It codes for CASSTLLRDSFLYGYTF.